Reported below is one TCR beta chain. As yet, its antigen is unknown. A read error may be the cause here, since a much bigger clone is one base away. This sample stems from a study of regulatory T cells in long-lasting Graves disease. Study outcomes and limitations: New patients shared fewer public clonotypes (about 1,000) than persistent patients did (approximately 3,000). There was favoring of TRBV28, TRBJ1-2 and TRBJ2-5 in persistent disease.

To make TCR beta libraries, researchers used iRepertoire HTBI primers and Arm-PCR of CDR3 regions. TCRdb reprocessed the multiplex PCR reads via MiXCR and lists one record per CDR3 protein. Counted here are roughly 400,000 distinct CDR3 sequences, roughly 21% occurring once; the ten biggest clones make up about 13%. The CDR3 is 15 residues long. Time point described: persistent/refractory GD, antithyroid drugs over 5 years with positive TRAb. Following extraction of RNA from PBMCs, that RNA was used to make the TCR library. Doctors identified Graves' disease using the American Thyroid Association guidelines. The patients were enrolled through endocrinology in Xi'an, China.

The V gene is TRBV12-3 or TRBV12-4, the J gene TRBJ1-5; D gene uncertain. The receptor was derived from a female donor with Graves disease. The sample here was peripheral blood mononuclear cells (PBMCs), taken when the disease was refractory, from a patient treated with antithyroid drugs. CDR3 region: CASSSLGVSNQSQHF. The CDR3 region has the DNA TGTGCCAGCAGTTCCCTCGGGGTTAGCAATCAGTCCCAGCATTTT.